Listed below are T cell receptor beta chains from one sample, sequenced in a study of blood T cell repertoires in COVID-19. Method: immunoSEQ multiplex PCR; TCRdb's copy keeps in-frame clones and lacks some. This sample has about 200,000 clones; around 90% occur once, and the top ten carry over 2.5%. The sequenced sample consisted of peripheral blood. These receptors all come from a man in his sixties with acute or convalescent COVID-19. The CDR3 runs from the conserved cysteine through the conserved F or W. Clone size is given for some rows only: seen once, a few or many times, or a class if the clone is expanded.

clone size,V gene,CDR3 protein
NA,TRBV6-1,CASSEAAPRGSNQPQHF
NA,TRBV14,CASSQGWDKEYF
NA,TRBV7-7,CASSLDLTDTQYF
NA,TRBV4-1,CASSTGPGTGELFF
NA,TRBV27,CASSLNFRDSHIYEQYF
NA,TRBV7-9,CASSFGHQAVEYGYTF
NA,TRBV4-1,CASSHQRVGGGGIYEQYF
NA,TRBV2,CASSGDRVAQETQYF
NA,TRBV28,CASSRRFADVRGYTF
once,TRBV5-1,CASSPGQSYNEQFF
NA,TRBV6-5,CASSSRRGSAYNEQFF
NA,TRBV6-5,CASSYRQGPTNGYTF
NA,TRBV28,CASRTGTGDWGYTF
NA,TRBV19,CASSFRDRVAYEQYF
NA,TRBV11-2,CASSLDGAGNTEAFF